Included here is one TCR beta chain sequence, with context. The antigen remains unidentified. This specimen belongs to a study of cytomegalovirus exposure and HLA in healthy donors. Vbeta (60) and Jbeta (13) primers were used in the PCR. Measured with immunoSEQ multiplex PCR; TCRdb has only the in-frame clones, and not every one. The sample holds some 110,000 clones, 70% to 80% seen once. Study outcomes and limitations: A later analysis found TCR association rates differed by HLA locus, highest for DRB1 and lowest for HLA-C. Reports credit the classifier with highly specific, highly sensitive diagnosis of cytomegalovirus status.

There are 14 residues in the CDR3. Germline CDR1 reads MNHNS; CDR2 reads SASEGT. Germline trimming cut 1 base from V and 6 bases from J; bases unmatched to any gene: 3. The sequenced sample consisted of PBMCs. The chain joins TRBV6-1 to TRBJ2-7; 10 positions agree with TRBD2. This clonotype originated in a middle-aged man in good health and CMV-seropositive. CDR3 in DNA: TGTGCCAGCAGTGAAGGGCTAGCGGGAGCCGAGCAGTACTTC. Protein sequence: CASSEGLAGAEQYF.